This is a list of T cell receptor beta chains from one sample in a study of T cells after yellow fever vaccination. TCRdb analysed the 5' RACE reads with MiXCR anew, one entry per CDR3 protein. The sample lists about 75,000 distinct CDR3 sequences, around 7.1% occurring once. Material: CD8+ T cells sorted from PBMCs, obtained roughly 10 days after the first yellow fever vaccination. The source of these receptors is a man between 18 and 29 years old who received the YFV17D yellow fever vaccine. Both conserved end residues are part of each CDR3. D genes are given only for firm matches. Expanded clones get a size class; other rows say once, few or many, or leave the size out.

clone_size	j_call	v_call	d_call	cdr3_aa	cdr3_nt
NA	TRBJ2-6	TRBV20-1	NA	CSARDRARISGANVLTF	TGCAGTGCTAGAGATCGCGCGAGGATCTCTGGGGCCAACGTCCTGACTTTC
many	TRBJ2-3	TRBV28	NA	CASSPGVTTDTQYF	TGTGCCAGCAGTCCGGGGGTAACTACAGATACGCAGTATTTT
few	TRBJ2-2	TRBV7-3	NA	CASSLNPGPGELFF	TGTGCCAGCAGCTTAAATCCAGGACCCGGGGAGCTGTTTTTT
many	TRBJ2-7	TRBV6-5	TRBD1	CASSYGQGSYEQYF	TGTGCCAGCAGTTATGGACAGGGTAGCTACGAGCAGTACTTC
many	TRBJ2-1	TRBV7-9	TRBD1	CASSSRTGSREQFF	TGTGCCAGCAGCTCAAGGACAGGTTCGAGGGAGCAGTTCTTC
few	TRBJ2-1	TRBV6-6	NA	CAGKSSYNEQFF	TGTGCCGGGAAGAGCTCCTACAATGAGCAGTTCTTC
NA	TRBJ2-5	TRBV11-2	TRBD2	CASSSFGGRQETQYF	TGTGCCAGCAGCTCCTTCGGGGGGAGGCAAGAGACCCAGTACTTC
NA	TRBJ1-2	TRBV27	TRBD1	CASRDTGGDYGYTF	TGTGCCAGCAGGGATACAGGGGGCGATTATGGCTACACCTTC
many	TRBJ1-6	TRBV9	TRBD1	CASSARDRGNSPLHF	TGTGCCAGCAGCGCCCGGGACAGGGGTAATTCACCCCTCCACTTT
few	TRBJ2-7	TRBV21-1	NA	CASSKAQLYEQYF	TGTGCCAGCAGCAAAGCTCAACTTTACGAGCAGTACTTC
few	TRBJ1-2	TRBV12-5	TRBD1	CASGFQGQLYGYTF	TGTGCTAGTGGTTTCCAGGGACAGCTCTATGGCTACACCTTC
many	TRBJ2-3	TRBV6-5	NA	CASSPGLYFTDTQYF	TGTGCCAGCAGTCCAGGACTCTACTTCACAGATACGCAGTATTTT
many	TRBJ2-1	TRBV5-1	TRBD1	CASSAGTGETDEQFF	TGCGCCAGCAGCGCAGGGACAGGCGAAACCGATGAGCAGTTCTTC
NA	TRBJ1-3	TRBV28	NA	CASSPFPGPSGNTIYF	TGTGCCAGCAGTCCTTTCCCGGGGCCCTCTGGAAACACCATATATTTT
many	TRBJ2-7	TRBV7-9	NA	CASSPSPRAYEQYF	TGTGCCAGCAGCCCTTCTCCCAGGGCCTACGAGCAGTACTTC
many	TRBJ2-2	TRBV9	TRBD2	CASSVSGGTNTGELFF	TGTGCCAGCAGCGTTAGCGGGGGGACGAACACCGGGGAGCTGTTTTTT
NA	TRBJ1-1	TRBV5-1	TRBD1	CASSSTWTGLTTEAFF	TGCGCCAGCAGCTCTACTTGGACAGGGCTTACCACTGAAGCTTTCTTT
many	TRBJ1-2	TRBV15	TRBD1	CATSAKQGANYGYTF	TGTGCCACCAGCGCTAAACAGGGGGCTAACTATGGCTACACCTTC
few	TRBJ2-1	TRBV3-1	TRBD1	CASSQGQGASYNEQFF	TGTGCCAGCAGCCAAGGACAGGGGGCTTCGTACAATGAGCAGTTCTTC
many	TRBJ2-1	TRBV9	TRBD1	CASSVGTGPSYNEQFF	TGTGCCAGCAGCGTAGGGACAGGACCGTCCTACAATGAGCAGTTCTTC
few	TRBJ2-7	TRBV7-9	NA	CASSDSGGPREQYF	TGTGCCAGCAGCGACTCTGGCGGCCCACGGGAGCAGTACTTC
few	TRBJ1-2	TRBV4-1	NA	CASSQDPGPSGYGYTF	TGCGCCAGCAGCCAAGATCCCGGGCCCAGTGGCTATGGCTACACCTTC
many	TRBJ1-1	TRBV6-5	TRBD1	CASRLQGMGTEAFF	TGTGCCAGCAGATTACAGGGGATGGGCACTGAAGCTTTCTTT
few	TRBJ2-1	TRBV6-5	NA	CASSPLGVPWNEQFF	TGTGCCAGCAGTCCCTTAGGGGTCCCTTGGAATGAGCAGTTCTTC
many	TRBJ2-1	TRBV20-1	TRBD2	CSARDYELAGAPSEQFF	TGCAGTGCTAGAGATTATGAACTAGCGGGGGCCCCGTCTGAGCAGTTCTTC
few	TRBJ1-5	TRBV28	NA	CASTLDRRGSSSNQPQHF	TGTGCCAGCACCCTAGACAGGCGTGGGAGTTCTAGCAATCAGCCCCAGCATTTT
many	TRBJ2-3	TRBV6-2/TRBV6-3	TRBD1	CASTKGAPDTQYF	TGTGCCAGCACGAAGGGGGCTCCAGATACGCAGTATTTT
many	TRBJ2-3	TRBV12-3/TRBV12-4	NA	CASSSGLHTDTQYF	TGTGCCAGCAGCTCGGGACTTCACACAGATACGCAGTATTTT
many	TRBJ1-2	TRBV29-1	NA	CSARGTTIYGYTF	TGCAGCGCCCGCGGCACCACCATCTATGGCTACACCTTC